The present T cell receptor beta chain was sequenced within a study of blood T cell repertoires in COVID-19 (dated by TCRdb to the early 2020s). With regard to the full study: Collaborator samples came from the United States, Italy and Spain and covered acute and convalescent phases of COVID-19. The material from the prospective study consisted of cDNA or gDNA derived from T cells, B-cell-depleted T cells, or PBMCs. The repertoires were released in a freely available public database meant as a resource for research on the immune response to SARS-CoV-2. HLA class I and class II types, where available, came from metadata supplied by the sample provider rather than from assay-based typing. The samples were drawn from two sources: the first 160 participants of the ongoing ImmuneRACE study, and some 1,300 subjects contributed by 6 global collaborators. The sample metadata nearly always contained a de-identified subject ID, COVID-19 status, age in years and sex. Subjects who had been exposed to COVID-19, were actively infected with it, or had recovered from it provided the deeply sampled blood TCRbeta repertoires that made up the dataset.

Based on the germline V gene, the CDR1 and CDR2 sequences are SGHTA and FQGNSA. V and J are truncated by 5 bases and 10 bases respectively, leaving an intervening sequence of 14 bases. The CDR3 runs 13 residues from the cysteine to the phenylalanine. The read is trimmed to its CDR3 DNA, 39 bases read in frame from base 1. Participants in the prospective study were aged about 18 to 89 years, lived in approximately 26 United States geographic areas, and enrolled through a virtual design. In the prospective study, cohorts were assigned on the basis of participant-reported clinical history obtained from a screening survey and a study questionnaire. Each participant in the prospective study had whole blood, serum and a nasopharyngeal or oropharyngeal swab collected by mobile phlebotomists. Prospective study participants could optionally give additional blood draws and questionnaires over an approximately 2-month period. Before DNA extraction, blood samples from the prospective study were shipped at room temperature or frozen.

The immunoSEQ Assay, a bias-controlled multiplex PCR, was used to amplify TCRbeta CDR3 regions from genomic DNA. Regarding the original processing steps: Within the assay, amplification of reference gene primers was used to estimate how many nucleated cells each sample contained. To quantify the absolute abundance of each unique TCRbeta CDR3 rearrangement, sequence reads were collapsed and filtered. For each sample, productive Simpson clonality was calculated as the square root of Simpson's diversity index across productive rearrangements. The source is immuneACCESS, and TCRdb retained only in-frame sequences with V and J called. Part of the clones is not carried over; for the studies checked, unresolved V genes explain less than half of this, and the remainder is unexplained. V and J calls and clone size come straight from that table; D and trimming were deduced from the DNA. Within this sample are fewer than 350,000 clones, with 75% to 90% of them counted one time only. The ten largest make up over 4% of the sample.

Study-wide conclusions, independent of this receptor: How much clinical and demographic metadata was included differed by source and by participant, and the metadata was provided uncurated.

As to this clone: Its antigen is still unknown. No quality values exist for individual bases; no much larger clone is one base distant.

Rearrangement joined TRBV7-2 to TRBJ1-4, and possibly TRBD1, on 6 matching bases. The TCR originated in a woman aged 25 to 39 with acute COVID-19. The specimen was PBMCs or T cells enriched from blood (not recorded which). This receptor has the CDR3 CASSAGPTGKLFF. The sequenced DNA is TGTGCCAGCAGCGCCGGACCGACAGGAAAACTGTTTTTT.